This TCR beta chain stems from a study of blood T cells in healthy people across ages. A second PCR, run for about 7 to 11 cycles, used a sample-barcoded 5' primer plus a J-beta primer mix. The template-switch adaptor was a 5' adaptor with 12 random nucleotides. It tagged each cDNA molecule. At least 3 million CDR3-containing paired-end reads were obtained per sample. TCRdb independently ran MiXCR on the 5' RACE reads; one entry per CDR3 protein. Of roughly 700,000 distinct CDR3 sequences listed, approximately 49% are singletons. The CDR3 length is 17 residues. Germline CDR1 and CDR2: SGHRS and YFSETQ. With 4 bases clipped from V and 4 bases from J, the junction kept 14 bases outside the gene matches.

The sequence was collected from a woman in her sixties in good health. This chain uses TRBV5-1 with TRBJ1-2, with 9 positions matching TRBD1. Sequencing was carried out using blood. CDR3 bases: TGCGCCAGCAGCCAGAGAGAGGGACAGGGTCCCCTCTATGGCTACACCTTC. Translated, it gives CASSQREGQGPLYGYTF.